This T cell receptor beta chain was recorded in a study of shared clonotypes between healthy human individuals. A remark on this clone: Its antigen remains unknown.

The germline V and J ends were trimmed by 4 bases and 5 bases, with 14 bases remaining between them. This CDR3 contains 14 residues. CDR1 is ENHRY and CDR2 is SYGVKD in the germline V gene. Deep was the level used in running the assay. This table comes from immunoSEQ multiplex PCR, and its TCRdb copy is limited to in-frame clones, with some not included. The data hold 2 million to 2.5 million clones, with approximately 95% observed a single time. Study outcomes and limitations: Tissues were not sampled, only blood, and their repertoires likely differ. Researchers found naive subsets generally carried larger estimated richness than memory subsets.

The source of this sequence is a man aged 18 to 30 in good health. Some clones in this sample may be carry-over from other donors' samples. The sample comprised naive CD4+ T cells from PBMCs. Subset defined: CD45RA+ positively selected. V and J are TRBV10-3 and TRBJ1-2; no clear D gene. The CDR3 DNA is TGTGCCATCAGTGTCGCGGAGTATGGGTATGGCTACACCTTC. The encoded protein is CAISVAEYGYGYTF.